The source of this TCR beta chain is a study of blood T cell repertoires in COVID-19. The wider study: The United States, Italy and Spain supplied acute and convalescent COVID-19 samples. T cells, B-cell-depleted T cells, or PBMCs supplied cDNA or gDNA.

The junction had 12 bases not matched to a gene; V was cut back by 4 bases and J by 3 bases. CDR1 and CDR2 (germline): SNHLY, FYNNEI. There are 16 residues in the CDR3. In the authors' workflow: It was from reference gene primer amplification that nucleated cell counts were estimated. Measured with immunoSEQ multiplex PCR; TCRdb has only the in-frame clones, and not every one. The D gene and trimming were derived from the DNA, and the V and J assignments and clone size from that table. Here the sample spans about 74,000 clones, under 90% being singletons. The source of this sequence is a human donor in a cohort sampled during active COVID-19. The chain recombines TRBV2 with TRBJ2-7; 7 bases align to TRBD1. Source material: peripheral blood. CDR3 residues: CASSGAQIRDSYEQYF. CDR3 DNA: TGTGCCAGCAGTGGAGCCCAGATTCGGGACAGCTACGAGCAGTACTTC. The variable domain in full, with the rest retrieved from reference TRBV2 and TRBJ2-7, is EPEVTQTPSHQVTQMGQEVILRCVPISNHLYFYWYRQILGQKVEFLVSFYNNEISEKSEIFDDQFSVERPDGSNFTLKIRSTKLEDSAMYFCASSGAQIRDSYEQYFGPGTRLTVT.